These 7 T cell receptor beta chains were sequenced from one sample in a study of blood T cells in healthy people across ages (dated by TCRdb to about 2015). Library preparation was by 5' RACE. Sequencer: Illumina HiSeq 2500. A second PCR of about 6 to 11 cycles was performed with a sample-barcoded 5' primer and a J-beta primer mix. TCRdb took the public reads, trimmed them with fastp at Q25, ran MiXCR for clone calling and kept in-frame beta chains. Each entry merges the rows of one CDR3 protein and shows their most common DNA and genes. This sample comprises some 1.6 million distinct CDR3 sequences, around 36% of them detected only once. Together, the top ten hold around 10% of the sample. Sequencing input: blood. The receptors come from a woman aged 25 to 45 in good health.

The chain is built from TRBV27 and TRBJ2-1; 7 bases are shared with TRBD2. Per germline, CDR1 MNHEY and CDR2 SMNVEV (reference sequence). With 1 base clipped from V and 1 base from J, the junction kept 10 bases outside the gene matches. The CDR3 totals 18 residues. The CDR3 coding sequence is TGTGCCAGCAGTTTATTTGCGGGAGATAGTAGGTCCTACAATGAGCAGTTCTTC. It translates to CASSLFAGDSRSYNEQFF.

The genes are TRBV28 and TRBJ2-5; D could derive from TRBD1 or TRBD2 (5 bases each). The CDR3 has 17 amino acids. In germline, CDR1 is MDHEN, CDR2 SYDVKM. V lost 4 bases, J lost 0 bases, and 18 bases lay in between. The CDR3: CASSSPLGEKYQETQYF. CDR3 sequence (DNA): TGTGCCAGCAGTTCTCCCTTGGGGGAGAAGTACCAAGAGACCCAGTACTTC.

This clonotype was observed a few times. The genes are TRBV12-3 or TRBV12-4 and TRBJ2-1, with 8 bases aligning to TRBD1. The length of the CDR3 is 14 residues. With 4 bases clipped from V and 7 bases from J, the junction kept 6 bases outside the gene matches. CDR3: CASSSGGAWNEQFF. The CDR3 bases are TGTGCCAGCAGTTCAGGGGGCGCGTGGAATGAGCAGTTCTTC.

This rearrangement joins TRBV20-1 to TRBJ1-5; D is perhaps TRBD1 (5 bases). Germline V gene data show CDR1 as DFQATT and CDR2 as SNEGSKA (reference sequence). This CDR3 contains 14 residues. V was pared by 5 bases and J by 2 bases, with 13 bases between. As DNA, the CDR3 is TGCAGTGCTCCTAGTAAAGGGGGCAATCAGCCCCAGCATTTT. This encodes CSAPSKGGNQPQHF.

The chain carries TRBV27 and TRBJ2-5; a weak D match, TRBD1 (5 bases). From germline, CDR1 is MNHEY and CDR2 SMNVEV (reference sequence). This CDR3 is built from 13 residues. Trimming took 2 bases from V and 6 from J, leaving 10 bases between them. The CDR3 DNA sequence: TGTGCCAGCAGTTTAGGGCAGGGAAAGACCCAGTACTTC. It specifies CASSLGQGKTQYF.

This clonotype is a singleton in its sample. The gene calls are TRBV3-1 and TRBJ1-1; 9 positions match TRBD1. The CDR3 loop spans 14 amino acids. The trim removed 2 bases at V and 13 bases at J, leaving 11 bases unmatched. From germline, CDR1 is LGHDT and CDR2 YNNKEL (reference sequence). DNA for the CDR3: TGTGCCAGCAGCCAAATCCGGACAGGGGAGGCCCATTTCTTT. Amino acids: CASSQIRTGEAHFF.

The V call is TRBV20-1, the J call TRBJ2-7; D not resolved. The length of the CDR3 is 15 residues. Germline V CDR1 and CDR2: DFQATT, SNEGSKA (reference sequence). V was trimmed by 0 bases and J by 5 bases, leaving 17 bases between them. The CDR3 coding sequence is TGCAGTGCTAGAGACAGGCGTGGAAAGGCAGACGAGCAGTACTTC. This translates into CSARDRRGKADEQYF.